This TCR beta chain was identified during a study of cytomegalovirus exposure and HLA in healthy donors. Whole-study results and caveats: The presence/absence work took it that sequencing depth was about the same across donors. The authors enumerated under 200 TCR beta chains as linked to cytomegalovirus.

This clone has more than one count but fewer than ten. The antigen remains undetermined. Healthy bone marrow donors made up the cohort. Germline values: CDR1 MNHNS, CDR2 SASEGT. The ends were cut back, 5 bases at V and 8 bases at J, with 12 bases in the middle. CDR3 length: 13 amino acids. Amplification used 60 Vbeta primers and 13 Jbeta primers. Study processing details: In a later analysis, the count reached 76 million or so unique TCR beta chains, with about 11 million shared. Sequencing was performed with immunoSEQ multiplex PCR; in TCRdb, only in-frame clones are kept and a portion is missing. That table is the source of V, J and clone size, and D and trimming were worked out from the DNA. Among under 200,000 clones listed, about 77% were seen once.

The source of this sequence is a man aged 55-75 years in good health and CMV-seronegative. Sequenced sample: PBMCs. V usage is TRBV6-1 and J usage is TRBJ1-4, with D maybe TRBD1 (5 bases). DNA for the CDR3: TGTGCCAGCAGTCTCGGGGGGTCCGAAAAACTGTTTTTT. This codes for CASSLGGSEKLFF.